The 14 T cell receptor beta chains in this list originate from one sample, sequenced in a study of cytomegalovirus exposure and HLA in healthy donors. Primers included in the PCR were 60 Vbeta and 13 Jbeta primers. The method was immunoSEQ multiplex PCR; TCRdb's version includes in-frame clones alone and lacks a portion of them. The sample yields approximately 110,000 clones, around 81% seen once. The sample comprised PBMCs. Receptors were obtained from a woman aged 25 to 45 in good health and CMV-seronegative.

The genes are TRBV28 and TRBJ2-7; TRBD2 agrees at 13 bases. V gave up 2 bases and J gave up 5 bases; unmatched junction bases: 3. The CDR3 has 15 amino acids. Germline CDR1 is MDHEN and CDR2 is SYDVKM. CDR3 loop: CASSLGLAGANEQYF. CDR3 DNA: TGTGCCAGCAGTTTAGGACTAGCGGGAGCAAACGAGCAGTACTTC.

The chain has TRBV15 and TRBJ2-1; 7 bases line up with TRBD2. The CDR3 spans 16 residues. V lost 1 base and J lost 1; bases outside the gene matches: 4. Germline CDR1 reads LNHNV; CDR2 reads YYDKDF (reference sequence). The CDR3 reads CATSRAPGGSYNEQFF. In DNA form, the CDR3 reads TGTGCCACCAGCAGAGCGCCGGGAGGTTCCTACAATGAGCAGTTCTTC. The full variable domain, completed using reference TRBV15 and TRBJ2-1, is DAMVIQNPRYQVTQFGKPVTLSCSQTLNHNVMYWYQQKSSQAPKLLFHYYDKDFNNEADTPDNFQSRRPNTSFCFLDIRSPGLGDTAMYLCATSRAPGGSYNEQFFGPGTRLTVL.

V and J are TRBV19 and TRBJ2-3, with D uncertain. Germline-derived CDR1 and CDR2 are LNHDA and SQIVND (reference sequence). The CDR3 is made up of 13 amino acids. The germline V and J ends were trimmed by 6 bases and 6 bases, with 13 bases remaining between them. The CDR3 nucleotides are TGTGCCAGTAGCGACCGGAGTACCGATACGCAGTATTTT. Translation: CASSDRSTDTQYF.

This clone was seen a handful of times. CDR3: CASSAGTGGEKLFF. In DNA form, the CDR3 reads TGTGCCAGCAGCGCCGGGACAGGGGGTGAAAAACTGTTTTTT. The chain is built from TRBV9 and TRBJ1-4; TRBD1 matches at 11 bases. Germline trimming cut 3 bases from V and 7 bases from J; bases unmatched to any gene: 2. The CDR3 loop spans 14 amino acids. The germline CDR1 and CDR2 sequences are SGDLS and YYNGEE.

This rearrangement joins TRBV27 to TRBJ2-7; 9 bases line up with TRBD1. The J segment lost 3 bases and the V segment lost 5 bases, leaving 5 bases of the junction unmatched. CDR1 is MNHEY, CDR2 SMNVEV, per germline (reference sequence). The CDR3 totals 14 residues. CDR3 residues: CASSQGQGFYEQYF. For the CDR3, the DNA is TGTGCCAGCAGTCAAGGACAGGGGTTCTACGAGCAGTACTTC.

J is TRBJ2-7 and V is TRBV29-1; TRBD2 might be the D (8 bases). CDR1 and CDR2 (germline): SQVTM, ANQGSEA. CDR3 size: 14 residues. V lost 6 bases to trimming and J lost 3 bases, with 18 bases between them. The CDR3 DNA follows: TGCAGCGTGACAGGGCGGGAGGTAGGCTACGAGCAGTACTTC. Amino acid sequence: CSVTGREVGYEQYF.

With regard to this clone: The CDR3 does not end in the conserved phenylalanine or tryptophan, so this is likely a read error. The DNA is omitted, as the CDR3 cannot be located on it reliably, and the CDR3 follows TCRdb's listing. The chain has TRBV30 and TRBJ1-1; the table's D call of TRBD1 was not tested on the DNA. Germline V CDR1 and CDR2: GTSNPN, SVGIG (reference sequence). The CDR3 is 11 amino acids in total, end residues counted. The chain's CDR3 is CAWITGPEAFL.

This chain connects TRBV20-1 to TRBJ1-2; unclear D gene. Looked up from germline, CDR1 is DFQATT and CDR2 is SNEGSKA (reference sequence). CDR3 size: 8 residues. V was shortened by 6 bases and J by 7 bases, with 3 bases between the two germline ends. CDR3: CSAFGYTF. The CDR3 DNA reads as TGCAGTGCCTTTGGCTACACCTTC.

The chain employs TRBV14 and TRBJ2-1; TRBD1 aligns across 9 bases. The CDR3 runs to 17 residues. Unmatched junction bases numbered 11, after V lost 1 base and J lost 7 bases. CDR1 is SGHDN and CDR2 is FVKESK in the germline V gene. The CDR3 bases are TGTGCCAGCAGCCAAGGACGTCCTGGGACAGGGTCAAATGAGCAGTTCTTC. It yields the protein CASSQGRPGTGSNEQFF.

This clone turned up a few times. The chain uses TRBV9 and TRBJ2-7; TRBD2 matches 14 bases. The J segment lost 6 bases and the V segment lost 0 bases, leaving 11 bases of the junction unmatched. The CDR3 sequence is 18 residues long. The germline V gene encodes CDR1 SGDLS and CDR2 YYNGEE. The CDR3 sequence is CASSVALDFGLAGGEQYF. CDR3 in DNA: TGTGCCAGCAGCGTAGCCCTAGACTTCGGACTAGCGGGAGGCGAGCAGTACTTC.

This clone came up once. The rearrangement joins TRBV15 to TRBJ1-4; 7 positions match TRBD1. Germline trimming cut 9 bases from V and 7 bases from J; bases unmatched to any gene: 5. This CDR3 spans 12 amino acids. CDR1 and CDR2 from the germline V gene are LNHNV and YYDKDF (reference sequence). Written as DNA, the CDR3 is TGTGCCACAGGGGACAGCCTTGAAAAACTGTTTTTT. Its translation: CATGDSLEKLFF.

The gene calls are TRBV9 and TRBJ1-3; possibly TRBD1 for D (5 bases). CDR1 and CDR2 from the germline V gene are SGDLS and YYNGEE. V was pared by 3 bases and J by 2 bases, with 9 bases between. The CDR3 length is 14 residues. The DNA of the CDR3 is TGTGCCAGCAGCGGGGGGGGTACTGGAAACACCATATATTTT. Translated: CASSGGGTGNTIYF.

The chain joins TRBV5-1 to TRBJ2-7; 9 nucleotides match TRBD1. V shed 3 bases and J 3 bases; nucleotides not matched to a gene: 4. Germline assignment: CDR1 SGHRS and CDR2 YFSETQ. The CDR3 runs to 14 residues. For the CDR3, the DNA is TGCGCCAGCAGCTCCTGGACAGGGGACTACGAGCAGTACTTC. It is translated as CASSSWTGDYEQYF. Using reference TRBV5-1 and TRBJ2-7 for the parts outside the CDR3, the full variable domain is KAGVTQTPRYLIKTRGQQVTLSCSPISGHRSVSWYQQTPGQGLQFLFEYFSETQRNKGNFPGRFSGRQFSNSRSEMNVSTLELGDSALYLCASSSWTGDYEQYFGPGTRLTVT.

This chain links TRBV4-3 with TRBJ1-4; no reliable D call. The CDR3 spans 15 residues. V shed 5 bases and J shed 5 bases, with 15 bases lying between them. CDR1 is LGHNA, CDR2 YSLEER, per germline. This CDR3 is CASSSGRSSNEKLFF. The CDR3 DNA sequence: TGCGCCAGCAGCTCCGGGAGGTCATCGAATGAAAAACTGTTTTTT.